The 23 T cell receptor beta chains below all came from one sample that was sequenced in a study of beta chain features in type 1 diabetes. Findings of the study overall: TCRB CDR3s from Type 1 diabetes patients were moderately but significantly shorter in all four CD4+ subsets.

Their recognized antigens are unknown. Expressed TCRB transcripts got sequenced, as all isolated RNA was reverse transcribed. This table comes from immunoSEQ multiplex PCR, and its TCRdb copy is limited to in-frame clones, with some not included. Found here are under 350,000 clones, approximately 25% of them singletons; the top ten hold about 0.012%. The specimen sequenced was naive CD4+ T cells from blood. All receptors derive from a woman aged 25-40 years with type 1 diabetes.

The V gene is TRBV4-1, the J gene TRBJ2-4, with D unresolved. The CDR3 sequence is 19 residues long. Trimming pared 0 bases from V and 1 base from J, leaving 19 bases between. Germline assignment: CDR1 MGHRA and CDR2 YSYEKL. The CDR3 loop reads CASSQDSWNGVSAKNIQYF. The CDR3 DNA reads TGCGCCAGCAGCCAAGATAGTTGGAATGGAGTGTCCGCCAAAAACATTCAGTACTTC.

V and J are TRBV9 and TRBJ1-2; the D is unclear. V lost 0 bases and J 4 bases, leaving 4 bases between the germline ends. This CDR3 is 12 amino acids long. The germline CDR1 and CDR2 sequences are SGDLS and YYNGEE. This CDR3 is CASSVVSYGYTF. The CDR3 DNA reads TGTGCCAGCAGCGTAGTGAGCTATGGCTACACCTTC.

The rearrangement uses TRBV6-5 and TRBJ1-2, with D tentatively TRBD1 (5 bases). The CDR3 consists of 12 residues. Germline lookup yields CDR1 MNHEY and CDR2 SVGAGI. V lost 4 bases and J 6 bases, leaving 9 bases between the germline ends. In DNA form, the CDR3 reads TGTGCCAGCAGTTCAGGGATCAATGGCTACACCTTC. It yields the protein CASSSGINGYTF.

This clone was seen a handful of times. For the CDR3, the DNA is TGTGCCAGCAGCCTCCGGGGGAGGGACACTGAAGCTTTCTTT. Translating gives CASSLRGRDTEAFF. The V and J genes are TRBV7-3 and TRBJ1-1; weak D call: TRBD1 (5 bases). Germline-derived CDR1 and CDR2 are SGHTA and FQGTGA. The CDR3 covers 14 residues. V was clipped by 5 bases and J by 3 bases, with 13 bases between them.

The J gene is TRBJ2-5, the V gene TRBV13; D might be TRBD2 (6 bases). The CDR3 contains 15 residues. The V end lost 5 bases, the J end lost 1 base, and 14 bases lay between the germline ends. Germline V gene data show CDR1 as PRHDT and CDR2 as FYEKMQ (reference sequence). CDR3 sequence: CASSRIGGFQETQYF. The DNA for the CDR3 is TGTGCCAGCAGCCGAATTGGGGGGTTCCAAGAGACCCAGTACTTC.

V usage is TRBV29-1 and J usage is TRBJ2-1; 10 bases line up with TRBD2. From germline, CDR1 is SQVTM and CDR2 ANQGSEA. CDR3 size: 19 residues. J gave up 2 bases and V 1 base, and 14 bases lay outside the gene matches. The CDR3 reads CSVEAHPGLARDPYNEQFF. CDR3 coding DNA: TGCAGCGTTGAAGCCCATCCGGGACTAGCGAGAGACCCCTACAATGAGCAGTTCTTC.

In its sample, this clone was seen a few times. The rearrangement links TRBV28 to TRBJ2-1, with TRBD2 as a possible D gene (6 bases). The germline V and J ends were trimmed by 6 bases and 10 bases, with 13 bases remaining between them. Germline CDR1 MDHEN, CDR2 SYDVKM. The CDR3 runs 12 residues. CDR3 residues: CASSRLVGEQFF. In DNA, the CDR3 is TGTGCCAGCAGCCGACTAGTAGGAGAGCAGTTCTTC.

This clone was picked up a small number of times. This rearrangement joins TRBV28 to TRBJ2-5; TRBD2 agrees at 8 bases. In germline, CDR1 is MDHEN, CDR2 SYDVKM. The CDR3 has 13 amino acids. Trimming took 3 bases from V and 5 from J; bases not matched to a gene: 2. In DNA form, the CDR3 reads TGTGCCAGCAGTTTTCCGGGAGGGGAGACCCAGTACTTC. Translating it yields CASSFPGGETQYF.

CDR3 in DNA: TGTGCCAGCAGCTCCCAGGGGACTAGCTTCGGAGAGACCCAGTACTTC. Translation: CASSSQGTSFGETQYF. V usage is TRBV5-4 and J usage is TRBJ2-5, with 9 nucleotides matching TRBD2. CDR3 length: 16 amino acids. Germline V gene sequence: CDR1 SGHNT, CDR2 YYREEE (reference sequence). With 3 bases clipped from V and 4 bases from J, the junction kept 10 bases outside the gene matches.

This clone has just one count. The V and J genes are TRBV27 and TRBJ2-1; 8 bases are a match to TRBD2. The CDR3 length is 16 residues. Germline V gene lookup returns CDR1 MNHEY and CDR2 SMNVEV (reference sequence). The ends lost 3 bases at V and 2 bases at J; junction bases unmatched: 6. CDR3 in amino acids: CASSLRTSHTYNEQFF. As DNA, the CDR3 is TGTGCCAGCAGTTTGCGGACTAGCCACACCTACAATGAGCAGTTCTTC.

A few counts support this clone. The rearrangement uses TRBV18 and TRBJ2-1; TRBD2 matches 10 bases. V trimming: 6 bases; J trimming: 4 bases; junction bases outside the gene matches: 9. The CDR3 is 16 amino acids. Germline V gene sequence: CDR1 KGHSH, CDR2 LQKENI. CDR3 sequence (DNA): TGTGCCAGCTCGGGCTATACTAGCGGGACGTACAATGAGCAGTTCTTC. This codes for CASSGYTSGTYNEQFF.

The J gene is TRBJ1-1, the V gene TRBV29-1, with 9 positions matching TRBD1. From germline, CDR1 is SQVTM and CDR2 ANQGSEA. The CDR3 totals 14 residues. Losses at the gene ends were 5 bases for V and 1 base for J; bases not matched to a gene: 5. CDR3 DNA sequence: TGCAGCGTTACGCCGGGACAGGGGAACACTGAAGCTTTCTTT. Residues: CSVTPGQGNTEAFF.

V usage is TRBV27 and J usage is TRBJ2-1; 10 bases align to TRBD2. J gave up 9 bases and V 5 bases, and 10 bases lay outside the gene matches. The CDR3 runs to 15 residues. CDR1 is MNHEY and CDR2 is SMNVEV in the germline V gene (reference sequence). This chain's CDR3 is CASSPPTSGKGEQFF. DNA of the CDR3: TGTGCCAGCAGTCCACCCACTAGCGGGAAGGGTGAGCAGTTCTTC.

This clone has more than one count but fewer than ten. At one boundary the junction diverges from the germline segment, which might be a read error. The chain employs TRBV9 and TRBJ2-3; possibly TRBD2 for D (5 bases). Germline CDR1 reads SGDLS; CDR2 reads YYNGEE. The CDR3 loop spans 14 amino acids. This CDR3 reads CASSVAASTDTQYF. CDR3 nucleotide sequence: TGTGCCAGCAGCGTAGCGGCTAGCACGGATACGCAGTATTTT.

The genes are TRBV10-3 and TRBJ1-1; 7 bases are shared with TRBD1. This CDR3 comprises 16 residues. The germline gives CDR1 ENHRY, CDR2 SYGVKD. Unmatched junction bases numbered 8, after V lost 4 bases and J lost 0 bases. The CDR3 coding sequence is TGTGCCATCAGTGGTAGCGGGACAGTCATGAACACTGAAGCTTTCTTT. As protein: CAISGSGTVMNTEAFF.

This clone was observed a few times. The J gene is TRBJ2-7, the V gene TRBV7-2; the D is unclear. CDR1 SGHTA and CDR2 FQGNSA come from the germline V gene. Trimming shortened V by 5 bases and J by 7 bases, and 9 bases separated the two germline ends. The CDR3 sequence is 11 residues long. This CDR3 reads CASSPLTEQYF. The CDR3 bases are TGTGCCAGCAGCCCTCTGACAGAGCAGTACTTC.

This clone was recorded a few times. The J gene is TRBJ1-1, the V gene TRBV5-1; 8 bases are a match to TRBD1. This CDR3 is 13 amino acids long. Germline V gene data show CDR1 as SGHRS and CDR2 as YFSETQ. Trimming took 1 base from V and 5 from J; bases not matched to a gene: 1. The CDR3 is CASSLTGGTEAFF. CDR3 DNA sequence: TGCGCCAGCAGCTTGACAGGGGGGACTGAAGCTTTCTTT. The entire variable domain, with the rest obtained from reference TRBV5-1 and TRBJ1-1, is as follows: KAGVTQTPRYLIKTRGQQVTLSCSPISGHRSVSWYQQTPGQGLQFLFEYFSETQRNKGNFPGRFSGRQFSNSRSEMNVSTLELGDSALYLCASSLTGGTEAFFGQGTRLTVV.

The CDR3 nucleotides are TGCAGCGTTGCTAGAACAGGGGTCACTGAAGCTTTCTTT. Amino acids: CSVARTGVTEAFF. The genes are TRBV29-1 and TRBJ1-1; 7 bases align to TRBD1. The V and J ends lost 4 bases and 4 bases, in that order; junction bases with no gene match: 6. In germline, CDR1 is SQVTM, CDR2 ANQGSEA. The CDR3 sequence is 13 residues long.

This clone came up a few times. V gene TRBV19 combines with J gene TRBJ2-1; 7 bases map to TRBD1. CDR1 and CDR2 (germline): LNHDA, SQIVND (reference sequence). CDR3 length: 12 residues. With V trimmed by 5 bases and J by 8 bases, 3 bases remained unmatched. CDR3 sequence (DNA): TGTGCCAGTAGTGTCGACAGGGATGAGCAGTTCTTC. This gives the protein CASSVDRDEQFF.

This clone has a handful of counts. The chain links TRBV9 to TRBJ1-2; no clear D. The V gene lost 2 bases and the J gene lost 2 bases, with 4 bases spanning the gap. The CDR3 length is 12 residues. The germline CDR1 and CDR2 sequences are SGDLS and YYNGEE. The CDR3 DNA follows: TGTGCCAGCAGCGTGACAAACTATGGCTACACCTTC. It codes for CASSVTNYGYTF.

The chain employs TRBV19 and TRBJ2-7, with D possibly matching TRBD1 (5 bases). V dropped 5 bases and J dropped 5 bases, with 10 bases sitting between them. CDR1 is LNHDA and CDR2 is SQIVND in the germline V gene (reference sequence). The CDR3 runs to 12 residues. Here the CDR3 reads CASSFRADEQYF. The DNA for the CDR3 is TGTGCCAGTAGTTTCAGGGCCGACGAGCAGTACTTC.

This clone has more than one count but fewer than ten. This chain connects TRBV9 to TRBJ2-1; 8 bases fit TRBD2. CDR3 length equals 13 residues. The trim removed 1 base at V and 7 bases at J, leaving 1 base unmatched. Germline V gives CDR1 SGDLS, CDR2 YYNGEE. CDR3 protein: CASSVTSGNEQFF. Here the CDR3 DNA reads TGTGCCAGCAGCGTAACTAGCGGTAATGAGCAGTTCTTC.

V gene TRBV29-1 combines with J gene TRBJ1-5; D possibly corresponds to TRBD1 (6 bases). Trimming shortened V by 4 bases and J by 5 bases, and 12 bases separated the two germline ends. The CDR3 is 13 amino acids. CDR1 and CDR2 from the germline V gene are SQVTM and ANQGSEA. The CDR3 is CSVARGSDQPQHF. The CDR3 DNA follows: TGCAGCGTTGCGAGGGGGAGCGATCAGCCCCAGCATTTT.